This entry lists 18 T cell receptor beta chains sequenced from one sample in a study of PD-1 blockade in classical Hodgkin lymphoma. The repertoire was sequenced with immunoSEQ multiplex PCR; TCRdb's copy has only in-frame clones and lacks some. Among 15,000 to 25,000 clones, 70% to 90% were seen once, and the ten largest hold roughly 2.6%. As for time point: cycle 4 day 1 (C4D1), after less than 7 weeks of nivolumab. All trial patients relapsed after autologous stem cell transplantation. Researchers used magnetic negative selection to pull out pure CD4+ T cells from thawed PBMCs. The sample here was CD4+ T cells from blood, taken before the fourth cycle of nivolumab. The receptors were sampled from a human donor with classical Hodgkin lymphoma.

This clone was recorded only once. This chain links TRBV18 with TRBJ2-2, with 9 bases that match TRBD2. The CDR3 has 15 residues. V lost 2 bases to trimming and J lost 7 bases; unmatched junction nucleotides: 5. The germline V gene encodes CDR1 KGHSH and CDR2 LQKENI. The CDR3 sequence is CASSPAGGPFGELFF. CDR3 bases: TGTGCCAGCTCACCAGCGGGAGGGCCGTTCGGGGAGCTGTTTTTT.

This chain uses TRBV6-4 with TRBJ2-7, with D tentatively TRBD2 (7 bases). Germline V gene sequence: CDR1 MRHNA, CDR2 SNTAGT. Trimming left V 0 bases short and J 1 base short, with 13 bases between. This CDR3 contains 16 residues. The CDR3: CASSDSGRGTSYEQYF. The CDR3 nucleotides are TGTGCCAGCAGTGACTCGGGGCGGGGGACATCCTACGAGCAGTACTTC.

This clone was observed a single time. The gene calls are TRBV6-8 and TRBJ2-2; 11 nucleotides line up with TRBD1. The CDR3 is 14 amino acids. Germline CDR1 MNHGY, CDR2 SAAAGT. V lost 9 bases, J lost 3 bases, and 3 bases stayed unmatched. The CDR3, as DNA: TGTGCCAGACCGGGACAGGGGGACACCGGGGAGCTGTTTTTT. It is translated as CARPGQGDTGELFF.

This clone was counted between two and nine times. This CDR3 reads CASSAGTPVVEQYF. Here the CDR3 DNA reads TGCGCCAGCAGCGCCGGGACCCCCGTTGTCGAGCAGTACTTC. The rearrangement uses TRBV5-1 and TRBJ2-7; either TRBD1 or TRBD2 may supply D (5 bases each). V was pared by 4 bases and J by 6 bases, with 17 bases between. Germline lookup yields CDR1 SGHRS and CDR2 YFSETQ. This CDR3 has 14 amino acids.

The chain has TRBV6-1 and TRBJ2-3, with D maybe TRBD2 (5 bases). This CDR3 comprises 14 residues. V was trimmed by 7 bases and J by 2 bases, leaving 13 bases between them. CDR1 MNHNS and CDR2 SASEGT come from the germline V gene. CDR3 sequence (DNA): TGTGCCAGCACTGAGGGCCTTTCCACAGATACGCAGTATTTT. Translating it yields CASTEGLSTDTQYF.

The genes are TRBV5-5 and TRBJ1-3; D may be TRBD1 (6 bases). CDR3 length: 15 amino acids. V lost 5 bases, J lost 0 bases, and 12 bases lay in between. The germline V gene has CDR1 SGHKS and CDR2 YYEKEE (reference sequence). The CDR3: CASRPTGLSGNTIYF. In DNA form, the CDR3 reads TGTGCCAGCAGGCCGACAGGACTCTCTGGAAACACCATATATTTT.

The chain uses TRBV5-1 and TRBJ2-7; no clear D. CDR1 SGHRS and CDR2 YFSETQ come from the germline V gene. This CDR3 is 13 amino acids long. V lost 1 base to trimming and J lost 0 bases, with 5 bases between them. CDR3 region: CASSLFRSYEQYF. CDR3 coding DNA: TGCGCCAGCAGCTTGTTTCGCTCCTACGAGCAGTACTTC. The whole variable domain, filled in from reference TRBV5-1 and TRBJ2-7, reads KAGVTQTPRYLIKTRGQQVTLSCSPISGHRSVSWYQQTPGQGLQFLFEYFSETQRNKGNFPGRFSGRQFSNSRSEMNVSTLELGDSALYLCASSLFRSYEQYFGPGTRLTVT.

The chain is built from TRBV27 and TRBJ2-1, with TRBD1 matching over 8 bases. Germline V lookup: CDR1 MNHEY, CDR2 SMNVEV (reference sequence). V shed 4 bases, J shed 2 bases, and the junction held 10 bases outside the gene matches. CDR3 length equals 17 residues. The CDR3 is CASSSYDRGSAYNEQFF. CDR3 DNA: TGTGCCAGCAGTTCTTACGACAGGGGTAGCGCCTACAATGAGCAGTTCTTC.

This clone ranks as medium-sized. The CDR3 spells CASSGTSGRVEQYF. The CDR3, as DNA: TGTGCCAGCAGTGGGACTAGCGGGAGAGTCGAGCAGTACTTC. V is TRBV6-6 and J is TRBJ2-7; 14 bases map to TRBD2. The CDR3 loop spans 14 amino acids. With V trimmed by 5 bases and J by 6 bases, 3 bases remained unmatched. Germline values: CDR1 MNHNY, CDR2 SVGAGI (reference sequence).

This clone was seen just once. V usage is TRBV5-6 and J usage is TRBJ2-3, with D perhaps TRBD2 (5 bases). In germline, CDR1 is SGHDT, CDR2 YYEEEE. The CDR3 runs to 16 residues. V lost 1 base to trimming and J lost 0 bases, with 12 bases between them. CDR3 sequence: CASSLPGIASTDTQYF. CDR3 in DNA: TGTGCCAGCAGCTTGCCGGGGATTGCTAGCACAGATACGCAGTATTTT.

The CDR3 DNA reads as TGTGCCAGCAGTTTAGCTTCGACAGGGGGCGCGGGAGAGCAGTACTTC. This encodes CASSLASTGGAGEQYF. The gene calls are TRBV28 and TRBJ2-7; 10 nucleotides align to TRBD1. Trimming cost V 2 bases and J 7 bases; bases outside gene matches: 11. Germline-derived CDR1 and CDR2 are MDHEN and SYDVKM. The CDR3 runs to 16 residues.

The CDR3 loop reads CATSISTSRHEQFF. DNA for the CDR3: TGTGCCACCAGCATCTCGACTAGCAGGCATGAGCAGTTCTTC. J is TRBJ2-1 and V is TRBV15, with 7 bases lining up with TRBD2. Germline V CDR1 and CDR2: LNHNV, YYDKDF (reference sequence). V shed 4 bases, J shed 8 bases, and the junction held 8 bases outside the gene matches. This CDR3 spans 14 amino acids. Together with reference TRBV15 and TRBJ2-1, the CDR3 gives the full variable domain: DAMVIQNPRYQVTQFGKPVTLSCSQTLNHNVMYWYQQKSSQAPKLLFHYYDKDFNNEADTPDNFQSRRPNTSFCFLDIRSPGLGDTAMYLCATSISTSRHEQFFGPGTRLTVL.

This chain joins TRBV6-1 and TRBJ2-5, with 12 bases lining up with TRBD2. J lost 6 bases, V lost 5 bases, and 4 bases had no gene match. CDR3 length: 14 amino acids. Germline V CDR1 and CDR2: MNHNS, SASEGT. CDR3 sequence (DNA): TGTGCCAGCAGTCCCCTAGCGGGAGGGCAGACCCAGTACTTC. This encodes CASSPLAGGQTQYF.

The J gene is TRBJ1-1, the V gene TRBV7-9, with 9 bases fitting TRBD1. The CDR3 is 13 residues long. Germline CDR1 reads SEHNR; CDR2 reads FQNEAQ (reference sequence). V shed 1 base and J 8 bases; nucleotides not matched to a gene: 2. CDR3 bases: TGTGCCAGCAGCTTAGTGGGGACAGGGGAAGCTTTCTTT. The encoded protein is CASSLVGTGEAFF.

This chain uses TRBV7-9 with TRBJ2-5, with 8 bases identical to TRBD1. After removal of 5 bases from V and 2 bases from J, the junction contained 10 bases not matched to a gene. Germline lookup yields CDR1 SEHNR and CDR2 FQNEAQ (reference sequence). CDR3 length: 16 residues. The CDR3: CASSPHQGTGQETQYF. CDR3 coding DNA: TGTGCCAGCAGCCCACATCAAGGGACAGGACAAGAGACCCAGTACTTC.

The chain employs TRBV14 and TRBJ2-3, with 7 bases identical to TRBD2. The V gene's germline CDR1 is SGHDN and CDR2 FVKESK. This CDR3 is 16 amino acids long. V was clipped by 4 bases and J by 2 bases; unmatched bases: 9. As DNA, the CDR3 is TGTGCCAGCAGCCCCCCGACTAGCAGACCCACAGATACGCAGTATTTT. This sequence encodes CASSPPTSRPTDTQYF.

J is TRBJ2-1 and V is TRBV19; D call uncertain. The germline V gene encodes CDR1 LNHDA and CDR2 SQIVND (reference sequence). This CDR3 has 14 amino acids. V lost 5 bases and J 1 base, leaving 9 bases between the germline ends. CDR3 coding DNA: TGTGCCAGTAGTTCGGCCAGATCCTACAATGAGCAGTTCTTC. This gives the protein CASSSARSYNEQFF.

The chain couples TRBV5-6 to TRBJ2-1; TRBD2 matches at 13 bases. Germline-derived CDR1 and CDR2 are SGHDT and YYEEEE. This CDR3 has 18 amino acids. After removal of 3 bases from V and 0 bases from J, the junction contained 6 bases not matched to a gene. The CDR3 DNA reads as TGTGCCAGCAGCTCCGGGACTAGCGGGGCAGGCTCCTACAATGAGCAGTTCTTC. Amino acid sequence: CASSSGTSGAGSYNEQFF.